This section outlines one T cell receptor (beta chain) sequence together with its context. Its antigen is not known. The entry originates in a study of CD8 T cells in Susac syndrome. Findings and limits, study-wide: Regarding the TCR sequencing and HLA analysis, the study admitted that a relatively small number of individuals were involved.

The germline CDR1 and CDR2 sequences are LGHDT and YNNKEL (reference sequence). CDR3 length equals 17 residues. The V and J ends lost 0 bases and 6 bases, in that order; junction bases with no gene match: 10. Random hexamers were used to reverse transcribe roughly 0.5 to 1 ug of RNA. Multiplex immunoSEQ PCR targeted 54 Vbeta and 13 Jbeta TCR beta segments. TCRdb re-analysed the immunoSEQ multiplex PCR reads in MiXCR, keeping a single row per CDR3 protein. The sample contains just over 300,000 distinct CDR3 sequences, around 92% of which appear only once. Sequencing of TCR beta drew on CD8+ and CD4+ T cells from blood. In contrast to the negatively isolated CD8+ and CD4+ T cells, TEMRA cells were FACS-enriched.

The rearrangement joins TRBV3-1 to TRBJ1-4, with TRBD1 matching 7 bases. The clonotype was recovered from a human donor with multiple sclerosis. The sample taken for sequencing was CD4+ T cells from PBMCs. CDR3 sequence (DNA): TGTGCCAGCAGCCAAGATGAAAGGGCAGGGGGGGATGAAAAACTGTTTTTT. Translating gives CASSQDERAGGDEKLFF.